The T cell receptor beta chain described here comes from a study of blood T cell repertoires in COVID-19. Produced via immunoSEQ multiplex PCR; TCRdb's table is partial and in-frame only. Among 150,000 or so clones listed, roughly 84% were seen once. The germline V and J ends were trimmed by 4 bases and 6 bases, with 5 bases remaining between them. The CDR3 covers 11 residues. The V gene's germline CDR1 is SGHAT and CDR2 FQNNGV. The source material was PBMCs or T cells enriched from blood (not recorded which). This chain uses TRBV11-2 with TRBJ2-3; unclear D gene. This receptor was obtained from a woman aged 45-60 years who had recovered from COVID-19. CDR3 region: CASSYLDTQYF. CDR3 DNA: TGTGCCAGCAGCTACTTGGATACGCAGTATTTT.